A selection of T cell receptor beta chains follows, all from one sample in a study of control samples from healthy donors and cancer patients. TCRdb's table, derived via immunoSEQ multiplex PCR, lists solely in-frame clones and lacks some. Here the sample spans around 72,000 clones, approximately 80% being singletons. Material: blood. All receptors come from a man aged 50 to 60 in good health. The CDR3 runs from the conserved cysteine through the conserved F or W. D genes are given only for firm matches. The size field is filled for only some rows; it gives once, few, many or a size class.

>15|TRBV2|TRBJ1-2|-|-
TGTGCCAGCAGTGACTCAAGGACAGCCTTCGTCGGCTACACCTTC
CASSDSRTAFVGYTF
>15|TRBV23-1|TRBJ1-1|-|-
TGCGCCAGCAGTTACCGGGACATCGGCAACACTGAAGCTTTCTTT
CASSYRDIGNTEAFF
>14|TRBV27|TRBJ1-1|-|-
TGTGCCAGCAGTGCCGCTCTGAGAGGGACTGAAGCTTTCTTT
CASSAALRGTEAFF
>14|TRBV28|TRBJ2-2|-|TRBD2
TGTGCCAGCAGATGGGGGGGGAACACCGGGGAGCTGTTTTTT
CASRWGGNTGELFF
>15|TRBV4-2|TRBJ2-7|-|TRBD2
TGTGCCAGCAGCCAACGGACTAGCAGACCGTACGAGCAGTACTTC
CASSQRTSRPYEQYF
>13|TRBV30|TRBJ1-5|-|-
TGTGCCTGGAGTGTAGGGAGCAATCAGCCCCAGCATTTT
CAWSVGSNQPQHF
>13|TRBV7-3|TRBJ2-5|few|TRBD1
TGTGCCAGCAGCTTAGGGACAGGGGAGACCCAGTACTTC
CASSLGTGETQYF
>16|TRBV7-2|TRBJ2-6|-|TRBD2
TGTGCCAGCAGCTTCTCTAGCGGGAGCGGGGCCAACGTCCTGACTTTC
CASSFSSGSGANVLTF
>13|TRBV4-3|TRBJ2-7|once|-
TGCGCCAGCAGCCAGCAGGGTGGGTACGAGCAGTACTTC
CASSQQGGYEQYF
>14|TRBV19|TRBJ2-3|-|TRBD1
TGTGCCAGTAGTATACTGCAGGGGGCGGATACGCAGTATTTT
CASSILQGADTQYF
>14|TRBV6-2/TRBV6-3|TRBJ2-7|-|TRBD1
TGTGCCAGCAGTTACGGCCCAGGGGGCTACGAGCAGTACTTC
CASSYGPGGYEQYF
>14|TRBV3-1/TRBV3-2|TRBJ2-7|-|-
TGTGCCAGCAGCCTGGGGGCAAGCTCCTACGAGCAGTACTTC
CASSLGASSYEQYF
>15|TRBV28|TRBJ2-1|-|-
TGTGCCAGCAGTGTGATCACGAGGTCCTACAATGAGCAGTTCTTC
CASSVITRSYNEQFF
>14|TRBV7-8|TRBJ1-3|-|-
TGTGCCAGCAGCTTAAGTATGGCTGGAAACACCATATATTTT
CASSLSMAGNTIYF
>14|TRBV4-3|TRBJ2-7|once|TRBD1
TGCGCCAGCAGCCAGGGACAGGGGGCCTACGAGCAGTACTTC
CASSQGQGAYEQYF
>13|TRBV19|TRBJ2-7|once|TRBD1
TGTGCCAGCGCCTGGACAGGGCCCTCCGAGCAGTACTTC
CASAWTGPSEQYF
>12|TRBV11-3|TRBJ2-5|-|-
TGTGCCAGCAGCCCAAGCGGGGAGACCCAGTACTTC
CASSPSGETQYF